This T cell receptor beta chain was profiled in a study of blood T cells in healthy people across ages (dated by TCRdb to the mid-2010s). Regarding the research as a whole: In model experiments, roughly one uniquely barcoded TCR beta cDNA molecule per two T cells was captured by template switching. The study analyzed two additional independent replicas of 1 million unique cDNA reads from the same blood draw for two donors, one aged 18 to 30 and one aged 80 or older. To avoid experimental bias, donors of different ages were spread randomly across the sequencing lanes. Four age groups were formed from the donors: young (average about 16 years), middle-aged (approximately 42), aged (more than 55) and long-lived (more than 75). Using deep sequencing normalized with unique cDNA molecular identifiers, the study measured how TCR beta repertoire diversity changes with age. Results and caveats for the whole study, not just this receptor: Estimates of total diversity from one million sequenced T cells were regarded as lower bounds and underestimates. Compared with the aged group, the long-lived group had more naive CD4+ T cells, fewer expanded clones and increased TCR diversity, a pattern suggesting age selection. Since profiling was done on bulk unsorted PBMCs, naive and antigen-experienced compartments could not be conclusively compared. Because donor CMV infection status was unknown, age-related changes in expanded clonotypes were potentially confounded. There was a strong correlation between observed TCR beta diversity and the percentage of naive T cells measured by flow cytometry. Observed TCR beta diversity per million T cells fell roughly linearly with age, and a significant reduction was already apparent by age around 40.

Receptors were amplified or captured by 5' RACE. The reads were generated on an Illumina HiSeq 2500. A second roughly 7 to 12 cycle PCR used a sample-barcoded 5' primer and a J-beta primer mix. Each TCR beta cDNA molecule received a unique molecular identifier from a template-switch 5' adaptor carrying 12 random nucleotides. At least 2.5 million CDR3-containing paired-end reads were obtained from each sample. First-strand cDNA synthesis was performed from all RNA using the Mint cDNA synthesis kit, with priming by a TRBC-specific oligonucleotide. Following uracil-DNA glycosylase treatment, all cDNA underwent a first 18-cycle PCR with the universal primers M1SS and BC2_uni_R. The authors' analysis ran thus. For normalization, 1 million high-quality reads were randomly selected from each sample, with every read carrying a distinct molecular identifier. Instead of being binned into consensus sequences, reads that shared molecular identifiers were thrown out. MiTCR, with a Q25 quality threshold and the strictest error-elimination algorithm, was used for CDR3 identification, clonotype clustering and error correction. A nonparametric unseen species model with Euler transformation was used to estimate lower-bound total TCR beta diversity. The raw public data were reprocessed by TCRdb itself: fastp quality trimming at Q25, MiXCR clonotype calling, in-frame beta chains only. Merged by CDR3 protein, the rows form single entries marked with the most common genes and DNA. TCRdb's processing, not the study's, gives the V and J calls here. For this sample the table gives about 800,000 distinct CDR3 sequences, of which 35% to 50% were detected only once. The top ten clones comprise approximately 18% of the sample.

CDR1 ENHRY and CDR2 SYGVKD were looked up in the germline V gene. Unmatched junction bases come to 20, with V trimmed by 5 bases and J by 7 bases. The CDR3 starts with the cysteine, ends with the phenylalanine, and has 18 residues. The entry retains the CDR3 DNA only, 54 bases that are in frame from base 1. Details on this clonotype: The antigen this receptor binds is unknown. The sample holds no much larger clone one base away, and base qualities are not on file.

Systemically healthy Caucasian individuals from Russia, 35 to 40 in total and aged about 6 to 90 years, were included as donors. Each donor gave around 9.8 milliliters of peripheral blood, collected into EDTA-treated Vacutainer tubes. PBMCs were isolated by Ficoll-Paque density-gradient centrifugation, with at least 6 million obtained per sample. Total RNA, at least 6 micrograms per sample, was extracted from PBMCs with Trizol reagent. For every donor, flow cytometry on a PBMC aliquot measured the percentage of naive CD45RAhigh/CD27high T cells. The receptor's source is an older man in good health. In this chain, TRBV10-3 is recombined with TRBJ2-1, with TRBD1 identical over 7 junction bases. Sequencing was performed on blood. The CDR3 loop reads CAISSGTTGSRVRNEQFF. The nucleotide sequence reads TGTGCCATCAGTTCCGGGACGACAGGGAGCAGGGTGAGGAATGAGCAGTTCTTC.